This T cell receptor beta chain was captured by sequencing in a study of blood T cell repertoires in COVID-19. The wider study: The analysed material was cDNA or gDNA that came from T cells, B-cell-depleted T cells, or PBMCs.

V was cut by 5 bases and J by 4 bases, with 12 bases left in between. The CDR3 length is 15 residues. Germline CDR1 SEHNR, CDR2 FQNEAQ (reference sequence). Cohorts were based on clinical histories the participants reported. As handled by the study authors: Reference gene primer amplification gave estimated nucleated cell counts. TCRdb's table, derived via immunoSEQ multiplex PCR, lists solely in-frame clones and lacks some. Clonal size and the V and J genes are those of that table, whereas D and trimming came from the DNA. Found here are 190,000 or so clones, 80% to 90% of them singletons; the top ten hold around 9%.

The rearrangement uses TRBV7-9 and TRBJ1-6, with D possibly matching TRBD1 (6 bases). Sequenced: PBMCs or T cells enriched from blood (not recorded which). The sequence was collected from a man in his forties or fifties who had recovered from COVID-19. The CDR3 loop is CASSPPDSYNSPLHF. CDR3 nucleotides: TGTGCCAGCAGCCCGCCGGACAGTTATAATTCACCCCTCCACTTT.